This is a list of T cell receptor beta chains from one sample in a study of PD-L1 blockade in urothelial cancer. Sequenced by immunoSEQ multiplex PCR; TCRdb stores in-frame clones only, minus some. The table shows about 81,000 clones, with more than 90% occurring only once. Sequences were derived from PBMCs, sampled around atezolizumab (anti-PD-L1) treatment. The receptors here all came from a man aged 55 to 69 with urothelial cancer. The conserved cysteine and the conserved F or W are not part of the CDR3 here.

V gene	J gene	CDR3 protein
TRBV5-4	TRBJ2-5	ASSRSTKLGGGRETQY
TRBV7-2	TRBJ2-2	ASSPPPGTGELF
TRBV5-4	TRBJ2-5	ASSLGQESQETQY
TRBV19	TRBJ2-3	ASSSRDSRSDTQY
TRBV29-1	TRBJ2-1	SVVLLGKPTYNEQF
TRBV19	TRBJ1-1	ASSKQGPRTEAF
TRBV2	TRBJ2-3	ASSEELADTDTQY
TRBV7-9	TRBJ2-7	ASSLAGQGPYEQY
TRBV1	TRBJ2-3	TSSQESTGWYDTDTQY
TRBV5-4	TRBJ1-1	ASSLRSTEAF
TRBV6-5	TRBJ2-1	ASRGQPSKGEQF
TRBV7-6	TRBJ2-3	ASSPRQGHTDTQY
TRBV10-3	TRBJ2-7	AIRAVGSQGSSYEQY
TRBV28	TRBJ2-1	ASRPLASGSYNEQF
TRBV7-7	TRBJ2-5	ASSKTRAGQETQY
TRBV28	TRBJ2-1	ASSPRGSGYNEQF
TRBV27	TRBJ2-3	ASRSRGGEGTDTQY
TRBV5-1	TRBJ2-6	ASSLGGTSSSGANVLT
TRBV6-6	TRBJ1-2	ASSRTRAANYGYT
TRBV5-1	TRBJ2-3	ASSSTGPDTQY